The 19 T cell receptor beta chains below were found in one sample sequenced in a study of blood T cell repertoires in COVID-19 (dated by TCRdb to 2018 to 2021). Library preparation used the immunoSEQ multiplex PCR assay. TCRdb limited this immuneACCESS table to in-frame rearrangements with V and J called. A share of clones is missing; checked studies link under half to unresolved V genes, and the rest is unexplained. For this sample the table gives approximately 450,000 clones, of which nearly 90% were detected only once. Approximately 2% of the sample is held by the ten biggest clonotypes. What was sequenced was PBMCs or T cells enriched from blood (not recorded which). The receptor set was obtained from a woman aged 18-29 years with acute COVID-19.

The chain recombines TRBV6-2 or TRBV6-3 with TRBJ2-1; 13 bases align to TRBD2. J was trimmed by 2 bases and V by 2 bases; bases with no gene match: 3. CDR3 length: 17 amino acids. CDR1 MNHEY and CDR2 SVGEGT come from the germline V gene. DNA for the CDR3: TGTGCCAGCAGTTACCTTGGGACTAGCGGGACCTACAATGAGCAGTTCTTC. Amino acid sequence: CASSYLGTSGTYNEQFF.

This clone was found once. The chain combines TRBV28 with TRBJ1-2; 8 bases are a match to TRBD1. The CDR3 runs to 16 residues. Germline trimming cut 6 bases from V and 1 base from J; bases unmatched to any gene: 10. Germline V gene data show CDR1 as MDHEN and CDR2 as SYDVKM. CDR3 sequence reads: CASSLPTGGDNYGYTF. DNA for the CDR3: TGTGCCAGCAGCCTCCCCACAGGGGGAGATAACTATGGCTACACCTTC.

This rearrangement joins TRBV2 to TRBJ2-5; 7 nucleotides align to TRBD1. With 5 bases clipped from V and 0 bases from J, the junction kept 12 bases outside the gene matches. Germline CDR1 SNHLY, CDR2 FYNNEI. The CDR3 contains 17 residues. The CDR3 here is CASSRLTQGRNQETQYF. The CDR3 nucleotides are TGTGCCAGCAGTCGATTGACACAGGGGCGTAACCAAGAGACCCAGTACTTC.

This chain joins TRBV11-2 and TRBJ2-7; D call uncertain. Trimming pared 5 bases from V and 0 bases from J, leaving 11 bases between. This CDR3 comprises 14 residues. Germline lookup yields CDR1 SGHAT and CDR2 FQNNGV. CDR3 nucleotides: TGTGCCAGCAGCCCCTATTCTACCTCCTACGAGCAGTACTTC. Translating it yields CASSPYSTSYEQYF.

J is TRBJ2-5 and V is TRBV6-6; 8 bases match TRBD2. The junction had 8 bases not matched to a gene; V was cut back by 4 bases and J by 4 bases. The CDR3 is made up of 15 amino acids. Germline assignment: CDR1 MNHNY and CDR2 SVGAGI (reference sequence). Here the CDR3 reads CASSFPPRGGETQYF. Written as DNA, the CDR3 is TGTGCCAGCAGTTTTCCCCCCCGGGGGGGAGAGACCCAGTACTTC.

The rearrangement links TRBV12-3 or TRBV12-4 to TRBJ2-7, with a possible D match to TRBD2 (5 bases). The V and J ends lost 2 bases and 9 bases respectively, with 11 bases between them. This CDR3 has 12 amino acids. This chain's CDR3 is CASSLMGSGQYF. The CDR3 DNA follows: TGTGCCAGCAGTTTAATGGGAAGCGGGCAGTACTTC.

The chain joins TRBV5-1 to TRBJ1-1; 9 bases fit TRBD1. Germline CDR1 SGHRS, CDR2 YFSETQ. CDR3 length: 13 residues. V shed 5 bases and J 7 bases; nucleotides not matched to a gene: 6. The CDR3 DNA is TGCGCCAGCAGGTCCGGACAGGGGAATGAAGCTTTCTTT. It translates to CASRSGQGNEAFF.

V is TRBV6-5 and J is TRBJ1-2, with a weak D call TRBD1 (5 bases). This CDR3 contains 15 residues. Germline V gene data show CDR1 as MNHEY and CDR2 as SVGAGI. V gave up 2 bases and J gave up 5 bases, with 15 bases separating them. CDR3 protein: CASSYRLSGWYGYTF. Written as DNA, the CDR3 is TGTGCCAGCAGTTACAGGTTGTCAGGGTGGTATGGCTACACCTTC.

In nucleotides, the CDR3 is TGTGCCAGCAGTACTAGCGGGAGCTACGAGCAGTACTTC. This codes for CASSTSGSYEQYF. The rearrangement uses TRBV7-2 and TRBJ2-7; 11 positions agree with TRBD2. J was trimmed by 3 bases and V by 6 bases; bases with no gene match: 1. The CDR3 has 13 residues. The V gene's germline CDR1 is SGHTA and CDR2 FQGNSA.

The chain recombines TRBV28 with TRBJ1-1; TRBD1 matches at 9 bases. V gave up 6 bases and J gave up 3 bases; unmatched junction bases: 5. The CDR3 has 14 residues. In germline, CDR1 is MDHEN, CDR2 SYDVKM. The CDR3 is CASRMTGGDTEAFF. The CDR3 nucleotides are TGTGCCAGCAGGATGACAGGGGGGGACACTGAAGCTTTCTTT.

This rearrangement joins TRBV27 to TRBJ1-6; 7 nucleotides align to TRBD1. The V gene's germline CDR1 is MNHEY and CDR2 SMNVEV (reference sequence). Trimming removed 5 bases from V and 7 bases from J; junction bases left unmatched: 8. The CDR3 consists of 15 residues. The CDR3 bases are TGTGCCAGCAGTGTGTTGGACAGGAGAAATTCACCCCTCCACTTT. Amino acid sequence: CASSVLDRRNSPLHF.

This clone was found a few times. This chain connects TRBV2 to TRBJ2-1; the D gene is possibly TRBD1 (6 bases). CDR3 size: 13 residues. The V gene lost 5 bases and the J gene lost 8 bases, with 13 bases spanning the gap. Germline V gives CDR1 SNHLY, CDR2 FYNNEI. CDR3 nucleotide sequence: TGTGCCAGCAGTATTAGGGGGATTTATGAGCAGTTCTTC. It yields the protein CASSIRGIYEQFF.

This chain joins TRBV28 and TRBJ2-7, with D tentatively TRBD2 (6 bases). Germline V gene data show CDR1 as MDHEN and CDR2 as SYDVKM. The CDR3 runs 13 residues. V shed 3 bases and J shed 4 bases, with 10 bases lying between them. The CDR3 loop is CASSFLEGYEQYF. CDR3 nucleotides: TGTGCCAGCAGTTTTCTGGAGGGGTACGAGCAGTACTTC. The complete variable domain, with remaining parts taken from reference TRBV28 and TRBJ2-7, reads DVKVTQSSRYLVKRTGEKVFLECVQDMDHENMFWYRQDPGLGLRLIYFSYDVKMKEKGDIPEGYSVSREKKERFSLILESASTNQTSMYLCASSFLEGYEQYFGPGTRLTVT.

In this sample, this clone turned up a few times. V gene TRBV5-6 combines with J gene TRBJ1-5; D is possibly TRBD1 (6 bases). Trimming removed 0 bases at V and 7 bases at J, with 14 bases between. Germline CDR1 and CDR2: SGHDT and YYEEEE. The length of the CDR3 is 15 residues. CDR3 sequence reads: CASSLGTAKGQPQHF. For the CDR3, the DNA is TGTGCCAGCAGCTTGGGGACAGCCAAAGGGCAGCCCCAGCATTTT.

The V gene is TRBV2, the J gene TRBJ1-3; 7 bases are a match to TRBD1. The V and J ends lost 10 bases and 0 bases, in that order; junction bases with no gene match: 15. The CDR3 length is 17 residues. Germline V lookup: CDR1 SNHLY, CDR2 FYNNEI. The CDR3 spells CATTEILGGNSGNTIYF. Written as DNA, the CDR3 is TGTGCCACCACCGAAATATTAGGGGGCAACTCTGGAAACACCATATATTTT.

Note on this clone: Other DNA sequences in this sample translate to the same CDR3. This rearrangement joins TRBV4-3 to TRBJ2-7, with 9 bases fitting TRBD1. CDR1 is LGHNA, CDR2 YSLEER, per germline. Trimming removed 0 bases from V and 4 bases from J; junction bases left unmatched: 1. This CDR3 region has 14 residues. The CDR3 coding sequence is TGCGCCAGCAGCCAAGAGACAGGGGGATACGAGCAGTACTTC. This sequence encodes CASSQETGGYEQYF.

The V and J genes are TRBV7-9 and TRBJ1-5; D is ambiguous. Deletions cut 5 bases from V and 0 bases from J, with 23 bases between. CDR1 is SEHNR, CDR2 FQNEAQ, per germline (reference sequence). The CDR3 sequence is 19 residues long. CDR3 sequence reads: CASSQTGRRSRDSNQPQHF. The CDR3 DNA follows: TGTGCCAGCAGCCAGACCGGGAGGCGGTCCCGGGATAGCAATCAGCCCCAGCATTTT.

The genes are TRBV18 and TRBJ1-5, with D possibly being TRBD1 (6 bases). V shed 6 bases and J shed 0 bases, with 18 bases lying between them. This CDR3 spans 17 amino acids. Per germline, CDR1 KGHSH and CDR2 LQKENI. The CDR3 loop reads CASSLFKQGYSNQPQHF. In nucleotides, the CDR3 is TGTGCCAGCTCGCTATTTAAACAGGGATATAGCAATCAGCCCCAGCATTTT.

The CDR3 DNA follows: TGTGCCAGCAGCTTAGCCTCCTTTAGACACTACGAGCAGTACTTC. It translates to CASSLASFRHYEQYF. The rearrangement links TRBV11-2 to TRBJ2-7; D not resolved. The ends were cut back, 1 base at V and 3 bases at J, with 13 bases in the middle. From germline, CDR1 is SGHAT and CDR2 FQNNGV. The length of the CDR3 is 15 residues.